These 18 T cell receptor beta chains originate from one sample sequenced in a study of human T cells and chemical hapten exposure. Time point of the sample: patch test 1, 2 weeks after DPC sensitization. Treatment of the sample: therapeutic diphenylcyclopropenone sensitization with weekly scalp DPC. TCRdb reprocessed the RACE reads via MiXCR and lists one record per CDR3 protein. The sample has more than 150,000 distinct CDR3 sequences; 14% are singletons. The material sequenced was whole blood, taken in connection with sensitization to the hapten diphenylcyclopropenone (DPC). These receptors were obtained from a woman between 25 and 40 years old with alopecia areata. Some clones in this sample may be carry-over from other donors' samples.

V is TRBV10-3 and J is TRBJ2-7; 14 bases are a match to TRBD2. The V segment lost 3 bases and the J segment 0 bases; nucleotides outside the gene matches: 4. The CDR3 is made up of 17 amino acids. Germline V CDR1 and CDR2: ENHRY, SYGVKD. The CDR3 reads CAISDWTSGRNSYEQYF. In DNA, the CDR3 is TGTGCCATCAGTGACTGGACTAGCGGGAGGAACTCCTACGAGCAGTACTTC.

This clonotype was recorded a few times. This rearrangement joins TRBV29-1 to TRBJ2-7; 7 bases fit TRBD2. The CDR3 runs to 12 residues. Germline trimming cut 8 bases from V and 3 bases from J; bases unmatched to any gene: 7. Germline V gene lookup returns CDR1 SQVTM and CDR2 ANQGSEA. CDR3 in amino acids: CSYIAGDYEQYF. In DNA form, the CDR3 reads TGCAGCTATATCGCGGGGGACTACGAGCAGTACTTC.

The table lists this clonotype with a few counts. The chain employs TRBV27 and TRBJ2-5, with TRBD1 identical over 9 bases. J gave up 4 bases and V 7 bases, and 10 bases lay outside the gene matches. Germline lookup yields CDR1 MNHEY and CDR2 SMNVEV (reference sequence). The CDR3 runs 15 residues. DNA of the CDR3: TGTGCCAGCAAACCGGGACAGGGTGGCCTAGAGACCCAGTACTTC. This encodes CASKPGQGGLETQYF.

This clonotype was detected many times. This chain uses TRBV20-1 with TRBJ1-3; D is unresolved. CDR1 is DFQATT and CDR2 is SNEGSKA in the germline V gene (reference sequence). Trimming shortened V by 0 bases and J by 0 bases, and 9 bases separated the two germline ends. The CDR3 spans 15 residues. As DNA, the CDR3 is TGCAGTGCTAGAGAGATGGGAAACTCTGGAAACACCATATATTTT. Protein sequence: CSAREMGNSGNTIYF.

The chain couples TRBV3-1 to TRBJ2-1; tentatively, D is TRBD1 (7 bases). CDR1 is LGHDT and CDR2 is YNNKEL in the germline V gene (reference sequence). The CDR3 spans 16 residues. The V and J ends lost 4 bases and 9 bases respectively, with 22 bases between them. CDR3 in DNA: TGTGCCAGCAGCCTCAATGGGGGGACAGTCAATGGTGAGCAGTTCTTC. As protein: CASSLNGGTVNGEQFF.

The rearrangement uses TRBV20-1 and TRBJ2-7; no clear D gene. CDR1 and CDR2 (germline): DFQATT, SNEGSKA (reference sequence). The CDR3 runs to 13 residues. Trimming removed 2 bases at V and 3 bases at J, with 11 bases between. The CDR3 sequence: CSARSSWSYEQYF. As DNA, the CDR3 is TGCAGTGCTAGATCGTCGTGGAGCTACGAGCAGTACTTC.

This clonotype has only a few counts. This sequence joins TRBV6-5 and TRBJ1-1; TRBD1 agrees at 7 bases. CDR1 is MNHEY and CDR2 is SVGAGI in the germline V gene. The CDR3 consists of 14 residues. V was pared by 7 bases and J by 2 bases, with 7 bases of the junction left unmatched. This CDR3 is CASKTGTANTEAFF. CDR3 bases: TGTGCCAGCAAAACCGGGACAGCCAACACTGAAGCTTTCTTT.

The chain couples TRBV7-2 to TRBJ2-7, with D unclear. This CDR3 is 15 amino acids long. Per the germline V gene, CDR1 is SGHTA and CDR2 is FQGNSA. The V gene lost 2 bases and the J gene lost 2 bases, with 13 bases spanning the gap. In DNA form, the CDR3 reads TGTGCCAGCAGCTTACGAAGTGTAAGCCCCTACGAGCAGTACTTC. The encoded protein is CASSLRSVSPYEQYF.

The CDR3 here is CASSHVVGPTGELFF. The CDR3, as DNA: TGTGCCAGCAGCCATGTTGTTGGGCCCACCGGGGAGCTGTTTTTT. The chain recombines TRBV5-4 with TRBJ2-2, with D unclear. Trimming took 4 bases from V and 4 from J, leaving 14 bases between them. This CDR3 has 15 residues. From germline, CDR1 is SGHNT and CDR2 YYREEE (reference sequence). The complete variable domain, with remaining parts taken from reference TRBV5-4 and TRBJ2-2, reads ETGVTQSPTHLIKTRGQQVTLRCSSQSGHNTVSWYQQALGQGPQFIFQYYREEENGRGNFPPRFSGLQFPNYSSELNVNALELDDSALYLCASSHVVGPTGELFFGEGSRLTVL.

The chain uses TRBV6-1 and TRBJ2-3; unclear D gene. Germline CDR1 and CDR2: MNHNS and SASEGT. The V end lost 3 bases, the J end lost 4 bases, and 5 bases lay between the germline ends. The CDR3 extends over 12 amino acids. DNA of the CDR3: TGTGCCAGCAGTGACCCGGCAGATACGCAGTATTTT. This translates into CASSDPADTQYF.

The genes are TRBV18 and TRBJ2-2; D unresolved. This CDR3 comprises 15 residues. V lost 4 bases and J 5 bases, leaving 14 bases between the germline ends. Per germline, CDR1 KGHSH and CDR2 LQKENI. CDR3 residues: CASSLAQTQTGELFF. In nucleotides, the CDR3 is TGTGCCAGCTCACTTGCTCAGACCCAGACCGGGGAGCTGTTTTTT.

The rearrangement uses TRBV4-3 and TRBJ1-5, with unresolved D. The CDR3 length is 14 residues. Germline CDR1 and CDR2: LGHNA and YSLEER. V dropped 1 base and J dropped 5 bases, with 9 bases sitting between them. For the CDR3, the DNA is TGCGCCAGCAGCCAAGTTCTGGGCGATCAGCCCCAGCATTTT. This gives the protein CASSQVLGDQPQHF.

The CDR3 DNA follows: TGTGCCAGCAGTGTCAGGACATCGAACACCGGGGAGCTGTTTTTT. Amino acid sequence: CASSVRTSNTGELFF. The rearrangement joins TRBV6-1 to TRBJ2-2, with D possibly TRBD1 on 5 matching bases. This CDR3 region has 15 residues. From germline, CDR1 is MNHNS and CDR2 SASEGT. Trimming removed 4 bases at V and 0 bases at J, with 9 bases between.

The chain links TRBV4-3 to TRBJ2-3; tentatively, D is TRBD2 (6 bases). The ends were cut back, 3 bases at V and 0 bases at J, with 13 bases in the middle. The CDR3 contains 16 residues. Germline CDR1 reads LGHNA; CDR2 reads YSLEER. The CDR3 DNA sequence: TGCGCCAGCAGCCAGAACCTAGCGACCAGCACAGATACGCAGTATTTT. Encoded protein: CASSQNLATSTDTQYF.

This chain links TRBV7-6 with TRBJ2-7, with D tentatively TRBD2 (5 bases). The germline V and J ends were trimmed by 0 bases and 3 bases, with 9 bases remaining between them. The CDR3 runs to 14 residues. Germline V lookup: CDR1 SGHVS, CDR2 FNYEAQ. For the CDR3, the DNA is TGTGCCAGCAGCTTAGCCCCCGGGGACTACGAGCAGTACTTC. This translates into CASSLAPGDYEQYF. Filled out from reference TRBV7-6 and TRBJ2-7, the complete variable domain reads GAGVSQSPRYKVTKRGQDVALRCDPISGHVSLYWYRQALGQGPEFLTYFNYEAQQDKSGLPNDRFSAERPEGSISTLTIQRTEQRDSAMYRCASSLAPGDYEQYFGPGTRLTVT.

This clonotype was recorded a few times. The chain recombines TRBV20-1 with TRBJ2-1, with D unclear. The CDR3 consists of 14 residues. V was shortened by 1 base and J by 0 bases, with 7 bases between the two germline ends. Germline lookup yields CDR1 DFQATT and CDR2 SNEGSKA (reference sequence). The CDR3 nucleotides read TGCAGTGCTAGAGGGGCTGTCTCCTACAATGAGCAGTTCTTC. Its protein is CSARGAVSYNEQFF.

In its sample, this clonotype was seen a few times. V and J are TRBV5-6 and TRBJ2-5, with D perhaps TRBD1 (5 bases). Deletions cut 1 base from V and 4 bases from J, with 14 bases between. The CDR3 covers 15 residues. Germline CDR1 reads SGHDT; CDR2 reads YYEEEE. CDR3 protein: CASSLRNLGPETQYF. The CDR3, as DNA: TGTGCCAGCAGCTTGCGTAATCTGGGGCCAGAGACCCAGTACTTC.

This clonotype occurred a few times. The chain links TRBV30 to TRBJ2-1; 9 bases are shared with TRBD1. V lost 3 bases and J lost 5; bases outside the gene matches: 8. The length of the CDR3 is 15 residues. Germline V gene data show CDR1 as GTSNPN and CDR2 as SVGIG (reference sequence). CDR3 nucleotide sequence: TGTGCCTGGAGCGTCCGGGACAGGGTTAACAATGAGCAGTTCTTC. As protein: CAWSVRDRVNNEQFF.